A selection of T cell receptor beta chains follows, all from one sample in a study of T-cell memory formation after mild COVID-19. TCRdb redid the calling of the 5' RACE reads with MiXCR, one entry per CDR3 protein. The table has more than 250,000 distinct CDR3 sequences, about 16% seen once. Sequencing used PBMCs or a T cell subset sorted from them (not recorded which). Every receptor here comes from a man between 18 and 35 years old who had mild COVID-19 (a few samples of this study predate the infection). Cell type and time point are not known. CDR3s include the opening cysteine and the closing phenylalanine or tryptophan. Fields, in order: CDR3 length, V gene, D gene, J gene, clone size, CDR3 DNA, CDR3 protein. A D gene is named only where the DNA matches it firmly. The listing skips clone size in some rows; elsewhere it reads once, few, many or a size class.

len: 14; v_gene: TRBV12-3/TRBV12-4; d_gene: -; j_gene: TRBJ2-1; abundance: once; CDR3nt: TGTGCCAGCATTCGGACACCCTCCCACAATGAGCAGTTCTTC; CDR3aa: CASIRTPSHNEQFF
len: 13; v_gene: TRBV5-1; d_gene: -; j_gene: TRBJ2-5; abundance: -; CDR3nt: TGCGCCAGCAGCCTGGGAGTGCGCGAGACCCAGTACTTC; CDR3aa: CASSLGVRETQYF
len: 16; v_gene: TRBV6-6; d_gene: TRBD1; j_gene: TRBJ1-1; abundance: many; CDR3nt: TGTGCCAGCAGTCCCCCGACAGGGGATGGGAACACTGAAGCTTTCTTT; CDR3aa: CASSPPTGDGNTEAFF
len: 13; v_gene: TRBV29-1; d_gene: -; j_gene: TRBJ2-1; abundance: -; CDR3nt: TGCAGCGTTGGTAGCAGGGGCTACAATGAGCAGTTCTTC; CDR3aa: CSVGSRGYNEQFF
len: 15; v_gene: TRBV29-1; d_gene: TRBD1; j_gene: TRBJ2-3; abundance: few; CDR3nt: TGCAGCGTTGATGGGACAGGGTTATTCACAGATACGCAGTATTTT; CDR3aa: CSVDGTGLFTDTQYF
len: 18; v_gene: TRBV7-2; d_gene: -; j_gene: TRBJ1-3; abundance: many; CDR3nt: TGTGCCAGCAGCCGGGCCCTAGCGTCGCCGTCCTCTGGAAACACCATATATTTT; CDR3aa: CASSRALASPSSGNTIYF
len: 14; v_gene: TRBV27; d_gene: -; j_gene: TRBJ1-5; abundance: few; CDR3nt: TGTGCCAGCAGCAGCCCGGGACCCAATCAGCCCCAGCATTTT; CDR3aa: CASSSPGPNQPQHF
len: 15; v_gene: TRBV4-2; d_gene: -; j_gene: TRBJ2-1; abundance: -; CDR3nt: TGTGCCAGCAGCCGCGATGGGGGTGCCTACAATGAGCAGTTCTTC; CDR3aa: CASSRDGGAYNEQFF
len: 14; v_gene: TRBV20-1; d_gene: -; j_gene: TRBJ2-1; abundance: -; CDR3nt: TGCAGTGCTCCGCTGCCCCCGAGGTTGAATGAGCAGTTCTTC; CDR3aa: CSAPLPPRLNEQFF
len: 14; v_gene: TRBV11-2; d_gene: -; j_gene: TRBJ2-3; abundance: few; CDR3nt: TGTGCCAGCAGCAGAACACGTACATCGGATACGCAGTATTTT; CDR3aa: CASSRTRTSDTQYF
len: 14; v_gene: TRBV7-3; d_gene: -; j_gene: TRBJ2-1; abundance: -; CDR3nt: TGTGCCAGCAGCCCGCTAGACAGGTACAATGAGCAGTTCTTC; CDR3aa: CASSPLDRYNEQFF
len: 16; v_gene: TRBV11-3; d_gene: TRBD1; j_gene: TRBJ2-2; abundance: -; CDR3nt: TGTGCCAGCAGCGCCCGGGACAGGGGTCACACCGGGGAGCTGTTTTTT; CDR3aa: CASSARDRGHTGELFF
len: 12; v_gene: TRBV5-4; d_gene: -; j_gene: TRBJ1-1; abundance: few; CDR3nt: TGTGCCAGCAGCATGGGGTTGACTGAAGCTTTCTTT; CDR3aa: CASSMGLTEAFF
len: 15; v_gene: TRBV20-1; d_gene: TRBD1; j_gene: TRBJ1-2; abundance: few; CDR3nt: TGCAGTGCTAGGCCCCGACAGGGGGCCGGGGTTGGCTACACCTTC; CDR3aa: CSARPRQGAGVGYTF
len: 15; v_gene: TRBV9; d_gene: -; j_gene: TRBJ2-1; abundance: -; CDR3nt: TGTGCCAGCAGCGTAGGATGGGGAGCTAAGAATGAGCAGTTCTTC; CDR3aa: CASSVGWGAKNEQFF
len: 14; v_gene: TRBV7-2; d_gene: TRBD1; j_gene: TRBJ2-7; abundance: -; CDR3nt: TGTGCCAGCAGCTTAGGGGGACAGATCTACGAGCAGTACTTC; CDR3aa: CASSLGGQIYEQYF
len: 14; v_gene: TRBV29-1; d_gene: -; j_gene: TRBJ2-7; abundance: -; CDR3nt: TGCAGCGCCCCATGGGCGGGACAGACCTACGAGCAGTACTTC; CDR3aa: CSAPWAGQTYEQYF
len: 15; v_gene: TRBV4-3; d_gene: -; j_gene: TRBJ1-1; abundance: -; CDR3nt: TGCGCCAGCAGCCAAGAAGGACAGTCTATGACTGAAGCTTTCTTT; CDR3aa: CASSQEGQSMTEAFF
len: 15; v_gene: TRBV20-1; d_gene: -; j_gene: TRBJ2-1; abundance: -; CDR3nt: TGCAGTGCCAAGACCTCGGGCGGGCGGCTACATGAGCAGTTCTTC; CDR3aa: CSAKTSGGRLHEQFF
len: 11; v_gene: TRBV7-9; d_gene: -; j_gene: TRBJ1-2; abundance: few; CDR3nt: TGTGCCAGCACCCTCGTATACGGCTACACCTTC; CDR3aa: CASTLVYGYTF
len: 20; v_gene: TRBV7-2; d_gene: TRBD1; j_gene: TRBJ2-4; abundance: many; CDR3nt: TGTGCCAGCAGCTTGGCTACCGTCCTAGATATGGGACAGGGGAGAAACATTCAGTACTTC; CDR3aa: CASSLATVLDMGQGRNIQYF
len: 15; v_gene: TRBV5-1; d_gene: -; j_gene: TRBJ2-3; abundance: many; CDR3nt: TGCGCCAGCAGCTTGGGAGGAGTAAGCACAGATACGCAGTATTTT; CDR3aa: CASSLGGVSTDTQYF
len: 15; v_gene: TRBV4-1; d_gene: -; j_gene: TRBJ2-7; abundance: -; CDR3nt: TGCGCCAGCAGCCAAGGTCTCGGGGGCCCCTACGAGCAGTACTTC; CDR3aa: CASSQGLGGPYEQYF
len: 17; v_gene: TRBV7-8; d_gene: TRBD1; j_gene: TRBJ1-6; abundance: -; CDR3nt: TGTGCCAGCAGCTTACCCGGGACAGGGGGCCTGTATTCACCCCTCCACTTT; CDR3aa: CASSLPGTGGLYSPLHF
len: 14; v_gene: TRBV4-3; d_gene: -; j_gene: TRBJ1-2; abundance: -; CDR3nt: TGCGCCAGCAGCCAGCATTACTTGAGCTATGGCTACACCTTC; CDR3aa: CASSQHYLSYGYTF
len: 14; v_gene: TRBV5-1; d_gene: -; j_gene: TRBJ1-2; abundance: few; CDR3nt: TGCGCCAGCAGCTTGGGCCCGGATAACTATGGCTACACCTTC; CDR3aa: CASSLGPDNYGYTF
len: 13; v_gene: TRBV6-5; d_gene: -; j_gene: TRBJ1-1; abundance: -; CDR3nt: TGTGCCAGCAGTTACCGGGACGGGACTGAAGCTTTCTTT; CDR3aa: CASSYRDGTEAFF
len: 14; v_gene: TRBV6-2/TRBV6-3; d_gene: -; j_gene: TRBJ2-1; abundance: few; CDR3nt: TGTGCCAGCAGTTACATCGACTCCTACAATGAGCAGTTCTTC; CDR3aa: CASSYIDSYNEQFF
len: 15; v_gene: TRBV7-2; d_gene: -; j_gene: TRBJ2-3; abundance: medium-sized; CDR3nt: TGTGCCAGCAGCTCCGATAGCATGGGCACAGATACGCAGTATTTT; CDR3aa: CASSSDSMGTDTQYF
len: 17; v_gene: TRBV4-1; d_gene: -; j_gene: TRBJ2-1; abundance: few; CDR3nt: TGCGCCAGCAGCCAAGGGTCCCTGGGGGGGGCATACAATGAGCAGTTCTTC; CDR3aa: CASSQGSLGGAYNEQFF
len: 17; v_gene: TRBV4-3; d_gene: -; j_gene: TRBJ2-3; abundance: few; CDR3nt: TGCGCCAGCAGCCAAGTTTACCAAGTCCAGGGCACAGATACGCAGTATTTT; CDR3aa: CASSQVYQVQGTDTQYF
len: 13; v_gene: TRBV7-3; d_gene: -; j_gene: TRBJ2-2; abundance: few; CDR3nt: TGTGCCAGCAGCTCCGGACTTACCGGGGAGCTGTTTTTT; CDR3aa: CASSSGLTGELFF
len: 14; v_gene: TRBV20-1; d_gene: -; j_gene: TRBJ2-5; abundance: once; CDR3nt: TGCAGTGCTAGGGGCCAGGCCCTCTCAGGGACCCAGTACTTC; CDR3aa: CSARGQALSGTQYF
len: 14; v_gene: TRBV9; d_gene: -; j_gene: TRBJ1-3; abundance: few; CDR3nt: TGTGCCAGCAGCGTAGTCGGTGGTGGAAACACCATATATTTT; CDR3aa: CASSVVGGGNTIYF
len: 13; v_gene: TRBV7-2; d_gene: TRBD1; j_gene: TRBJ1-1; abundance: few; CDR3nt: TGTGCCAGCAGGCCGACAGGGGACACTGAAGCTTTCTTT; CDR3aa: CASRPTGDTEAFF
len: 16; v_gene: TRBV6-5; d_gene: TRBD1; j_gene: TRBJ2-7; abundance: -; CDR3nt: TGTGCCAGCAGCTATACCCCGACCGGGACAGGGGTCGAGCAGTACTTC; CDR3aa: CASSYTPTGTGVEQYF
len: 19; v_gene: TRBV6-5; d_gene: -; j_gene: TRBJ2-2; abundance: -; CDR3nt: TGTGCCAGCAGTTACGCTGCTGGGGTGCCAACAGGGAACACCGGGGAGCTGTTTTTT; CDR3aa: CASSYAAGVPTGNTGELFF
len: 16; v_gene: TRBV23-1; d_gene: -; j_gene: TRBJ2-2; abundance: few; CDR3nt: TGCGCCAGCAGTCAATCGGCAGGGCCGGGCACCGGGGAGCTGTTTTTT; CDR3aa: CASSQSAGPGTGELFF
len: 14; v_gene: TRBV12-3/TRBV12-4; d_gene: TRBD2; j_gene: TRBJ2-5; abundance: -; CDR3nt: TGTGCCAGCGGGGCGACTAGCGGCCAAGAGACCCAGTACTTC; CDR3aa: CASGATSGQETQYF
len: 15; v_gene: TRBV7-9; d_gene: TRBD2; j_gene: TRBJ2-7; abundance: few; CDR3nt: TGTGCCAGCAGCCGTAGACCGGGGGGACGATACGAGCAGTACTTC; CDR3aa: CASSRRPGGRYEQYF
len: 14; v_gene: TRBV20-1; d_gene: TRBD1; j_gene: TRBJ2-7; abundance: -; CDR3nt: TGCAGTGCTACGTTGGGGACAGGACCCTACGAGCAGTACTTC; CDR3aa: CSATLGTGPYEQYF
len: 14; v_gene: TRBV29-1; d_gene: -; j_gene: TRBJ2-7; abundance: few; CDR3nt: TGCAGCGTGTCAAAACAGGGTGTGGGCTACGAGCAGTACTTC; CDR3aa: CSVSKQGVGYEQYF
len: 15; v_gene: TRBV5-1; d_gene: -; j_gene: TRBJ1-5; abundance: -; CDR3nt: TGCGCCAGCAGCTTGGATGGGGAGGCAGGTCAGCCCCAGCATTTT; CDR3aa: CASSLDGEAGQPQHF
len: 15; v_gene: TRBV5-1; d_gene: -; j_gene: TRBJ2-7; abundance: many; CDR3nt: TGCGCCAGCAGCTTGGCCTGGCTGGACTCCTACGAGCAGTACTTC; CDR3aa: CASSLAWLDSYEQYF
len: 14; v_gene: TRBV12-3/TRBV12-4; d_gene: TRBD1; j_gene: TRBJ2-1; abundance: few; CDR3nt: TGTGCCAGCACCCCGGACAGGGACTACAATGAGCAGTTCTTC; CDR3aa: CASTPDRDYNEQFF
len: 15; v_gene: TRBV4-1; d_gene: -; j_gene: TRBJ1-6; abundance: -; CDR3nt: TGCGCCAGCAAGGGGGGGGATCCCTATAATTCACCCCTCCACTTT; CDR3aa: CASKGGDPYNSPLHF
len: 14; v_gene: TRBV24-1; d_gene: -; j_gene: TRBJ2-5; abundance: -; CDR3nt: TGTGCCACCAGTGATTTGGGGCTAGGAGAGACCCAGTACTTC; CDR3aa: CATSDLGLGETQYF
len: 14; v_gene: TRBV3-1; d_gene: -; j_gene: TRBJ2-7; abundance: -; CDR3nt: TGTGCCAGCAGCCAAGAGGACATCCTCTACGAGCAGTACTTC; CDR3aa: CASSQEDILYEQYF
len: 14; v_gene: TRBV18; d_gene: -; j_gene: TRBJ1-2; abundance: few; CDR3nt: TGTGCCAGCTCACTGCCGGACAGCTTCTATGGCTACACCTTC; CDR3aa: CASSLPDSFYGYTF
len: 13; v_gene: TRBV4-1; d_gene: -; j_gene: TRBJ2-7; abundance: -; CDR3nt: TGCGCCAGCAGCCTAGCTTCTAGCGACGAGCAGTACTTC; CDR3aa: CASSLASSDEQYF
len: 14; v_gene: TRBV5-1; d_gene: -; j_gene: TRBJ2-6; abundance: few; CDR3nt: TGCGCCAGCAGCACCAGCTCTGGGGCCAACGTCCTGACTTTC; CDR3aa: CASSTSSGANVLTF
len: 15; v_gene: TRBV20-1; d_gene: TRBD1; j_gene: TRBJ1-6; abundance: few; CDR3nt: TGCAGTGCTAAACCGACAGGGGGTGATAATTCACCCCTCCACTTT; CDR3aa: CSAKPTGGDNSPLHF
len: 11; v_gene: TRBV12-3/TRBV12-4; d_gene: -; j_gene: TRBJ1-2; abundance: -; CDR3nt: TGTGCCAGCAGTTTCACCAGGGACCCGTCCTTC; CDR3aa: CASSFTRDPSF
len: 14; v_gene: TRBV5-1; d_gene: -; j_gene: TRBJ1-5; abundance: few; CDR3nt: TGCGCCAGCAGCTTGCAGGGCCGGGGTCAGCCCCAGCATTTT; CDR3aa: CASSLQGRGQPQHF
len: 11; v_gene: TRBV19; d_gene: -; j_gene: TRBJ1-2; abundance: -; CDR3nt: TGTGCCAGTTGTGATCGATCTTATCACACCTTC; CDR3aa: CASCDRSYHTF
len: 16; v_gene: TRBV7-9; d_gene: -; j_gene: TRBJ2-3; abundance: few; CDR3nt: TGTGCCAGCAGCTTAGAGGCCGGGGAACTGACAGATACGCAGTATTTT; CDR3aa: CASSLEAGELTDTQYF
len: 13; v_gene: TRBV29-1; d_gene: -; j_gene: TRBJ2-3; abundance: many; CDR3nt: TGCAGCGTTGACAGGACCCTGACAGATACGCAGTATTTT; CDR3aa: CSVDRTLTDTQYF